This paragraph reports one T cell receptor beta chain. Its target is unknown. Stated time point: patch test 2, 6 weeks after DPC sensitization. The treatment here: therapeutic diphenylcyclopropenone sensitization with weekly scalp DPC. Blood draws came before every patch-test application. This sample stems from a study of human T cells and chemical hapten exposure. TCRdb redid the calling of the RACE reads with MiXCR, one entry per CDR3 protein. The sample holds nearly 95,000 distinct CDR3 sequences, approximately 9.9% seen once. Looked up from germline, CDR1 is DFQATT and CDR2 is SNEGSKA (reference sequence). This CDR3 has 11 residues. V lost 2 bases and J 4 bases, leaving 6 bases between the germline ends. Notes on the study in general: PT1 expanded TCR counts correlated positively with patch test score. Against controls, expanded TCRs gave rise to significantly more large CDR3 similarity clusters.

Sequenced material: whole blood, taken in connection with sensitization to the hapten diphenylcyclopropenone (DPC). The receptor was derived from a man aged 40-49 years with alopecia areata. Some clones in this sample may be carry-over from other donors' samples. The chain joins TRBV20-1 to TRBJ2-7; D gene unclear. CDR3: CSARLTYEQYF. Here the CDR3 DNA reads TGCAGTGCTAGACTGACGTACGAGCAGTACTTC.